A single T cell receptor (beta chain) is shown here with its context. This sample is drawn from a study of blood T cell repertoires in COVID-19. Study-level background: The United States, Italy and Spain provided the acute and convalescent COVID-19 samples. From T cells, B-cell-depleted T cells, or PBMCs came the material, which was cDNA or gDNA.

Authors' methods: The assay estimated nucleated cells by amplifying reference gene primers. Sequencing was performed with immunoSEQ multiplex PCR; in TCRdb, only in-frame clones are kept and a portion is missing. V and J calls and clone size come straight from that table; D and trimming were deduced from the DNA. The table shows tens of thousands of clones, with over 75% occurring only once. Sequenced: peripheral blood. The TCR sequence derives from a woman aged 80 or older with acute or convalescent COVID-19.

The CDR3 spells CASNLGQGSSEAFF. CDR3 coding DNA: TGTGCCAGCAACCTGGGACAGGGGTCGTCAGAAGCTTTCTTT. This sequence joins TRBV7-2 and TRBJ1-1; 10 bases line up with TRBD1. Germline V gives CDR1 SGHTA, CDR2 FQGNSA. The CDR3 extends over 14 amino acids. Trimming took 7 bases from V and 8 from J; bases not matched to a gene: 10.